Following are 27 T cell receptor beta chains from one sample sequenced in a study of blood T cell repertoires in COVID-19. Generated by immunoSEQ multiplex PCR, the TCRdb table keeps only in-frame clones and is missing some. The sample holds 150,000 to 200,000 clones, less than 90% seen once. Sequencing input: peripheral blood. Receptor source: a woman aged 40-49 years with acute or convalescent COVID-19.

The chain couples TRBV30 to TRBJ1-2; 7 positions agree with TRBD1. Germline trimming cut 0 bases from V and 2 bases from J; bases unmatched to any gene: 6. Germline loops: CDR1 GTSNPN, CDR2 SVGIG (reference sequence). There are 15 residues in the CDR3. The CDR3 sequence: CAWSVIRGQNYGYTF. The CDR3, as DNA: TGTGCCTGGAGTGTAATAAGGGGGCAGAACTATGGCTACACCTTC.

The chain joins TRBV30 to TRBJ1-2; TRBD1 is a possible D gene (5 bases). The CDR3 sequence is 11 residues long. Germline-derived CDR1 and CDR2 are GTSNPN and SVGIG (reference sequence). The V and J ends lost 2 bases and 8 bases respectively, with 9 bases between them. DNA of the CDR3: TGTGCCTGGAGTCCGGGGGTCGGCTACACCTTC. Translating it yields CAWSPGVGYTF.

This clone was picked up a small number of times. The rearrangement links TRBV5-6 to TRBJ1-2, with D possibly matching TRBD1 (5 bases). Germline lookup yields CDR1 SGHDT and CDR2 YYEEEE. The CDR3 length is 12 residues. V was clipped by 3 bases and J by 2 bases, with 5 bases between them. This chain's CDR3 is CASSSGNYGYTF. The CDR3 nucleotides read TGTGCCAGCAGCTCAGGGAACTATGGCTACACCTTC.

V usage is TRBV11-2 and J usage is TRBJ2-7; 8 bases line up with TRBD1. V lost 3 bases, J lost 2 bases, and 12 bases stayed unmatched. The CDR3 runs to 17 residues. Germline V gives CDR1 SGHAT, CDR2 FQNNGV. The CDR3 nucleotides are TGTGCCAGCAGCTTCGCAGGGGGCAGGGGATATCCCTACGAGCAGTACTTC. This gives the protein CASSFAGGRGYPYEQYF.

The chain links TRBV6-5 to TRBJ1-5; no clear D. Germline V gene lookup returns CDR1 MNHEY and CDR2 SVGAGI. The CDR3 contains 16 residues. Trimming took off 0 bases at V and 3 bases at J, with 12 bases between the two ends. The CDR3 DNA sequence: TGTGCCAGCAGTTACTCGACGGCAGGCCCCAATCAGCCCCAGCATTTT. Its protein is CASSYSTAGPNQPQHF.

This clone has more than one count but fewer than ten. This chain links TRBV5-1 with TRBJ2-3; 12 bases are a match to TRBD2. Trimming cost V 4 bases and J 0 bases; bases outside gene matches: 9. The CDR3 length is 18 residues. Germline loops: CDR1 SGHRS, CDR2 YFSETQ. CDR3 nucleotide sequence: TGCGCCAGCAGCAGCAGACTAGCGGGAGCGTTTAGCACAGATACGCAGTATTTT. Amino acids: CASSSRLAGAFSTDTQYF.

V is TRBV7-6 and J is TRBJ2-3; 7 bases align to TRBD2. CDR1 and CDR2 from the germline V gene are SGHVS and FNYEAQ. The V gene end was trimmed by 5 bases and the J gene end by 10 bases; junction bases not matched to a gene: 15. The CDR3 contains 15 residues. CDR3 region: CASSKEDQGGSAQYF. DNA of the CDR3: TGTGCCAGCAGCAAAGAAGACCAGGGCGGGAGCGCGCAGTATTTT.

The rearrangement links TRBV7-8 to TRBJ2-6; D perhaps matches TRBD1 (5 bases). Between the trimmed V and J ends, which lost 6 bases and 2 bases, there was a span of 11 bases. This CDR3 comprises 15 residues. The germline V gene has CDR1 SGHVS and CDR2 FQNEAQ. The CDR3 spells CASRFRGAGANVLTF. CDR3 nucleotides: TGTGCCAGCAGGTTTAGGGGCGCTGGGGCCAACGTCCTGACTTTC.

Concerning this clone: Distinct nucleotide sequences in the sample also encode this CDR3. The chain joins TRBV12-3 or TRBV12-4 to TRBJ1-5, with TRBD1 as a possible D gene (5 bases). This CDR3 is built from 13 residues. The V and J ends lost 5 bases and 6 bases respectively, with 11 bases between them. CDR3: CASSRQGSQPQHF. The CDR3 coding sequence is TGTGCCAGCAGTCGCCAGGGAAGTCAGCCCCAGCATTTT.

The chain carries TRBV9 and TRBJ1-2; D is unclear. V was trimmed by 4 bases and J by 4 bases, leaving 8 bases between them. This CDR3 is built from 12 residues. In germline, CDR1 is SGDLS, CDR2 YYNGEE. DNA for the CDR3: TGTGCCAGCAGCCAGGTGGCCTATGGCTACACCTTC. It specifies CASSQVAYGYTF.

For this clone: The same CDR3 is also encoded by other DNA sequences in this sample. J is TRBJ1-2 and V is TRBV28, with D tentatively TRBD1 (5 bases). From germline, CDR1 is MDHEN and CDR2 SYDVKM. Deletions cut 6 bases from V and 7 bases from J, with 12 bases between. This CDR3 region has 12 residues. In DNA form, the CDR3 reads TGTGCCAGCAGCCCCCGGGGGGGTGGCTACACCTTC. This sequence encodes CASSPRGGGYTF.

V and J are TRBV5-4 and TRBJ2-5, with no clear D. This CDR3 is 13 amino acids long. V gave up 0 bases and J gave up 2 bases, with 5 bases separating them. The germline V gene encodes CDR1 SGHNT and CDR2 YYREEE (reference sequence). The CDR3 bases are TGTGCCAGCAGCTTGGAACAGCAAGAGACCCAGTACTTC. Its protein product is CASSLEQQETQYF.

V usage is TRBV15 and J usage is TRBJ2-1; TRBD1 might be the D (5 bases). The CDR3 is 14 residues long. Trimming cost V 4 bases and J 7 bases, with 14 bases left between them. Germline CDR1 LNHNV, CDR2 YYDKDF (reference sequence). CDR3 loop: CATSTGASGNEQFF. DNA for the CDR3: TGTGCCACCAGCACTGGAGCATCAGGGAATGAGCAGTTCTTC. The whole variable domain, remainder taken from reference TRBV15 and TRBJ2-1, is DAMVIQNPRYQVTQFGKPVTLSCSQTLNHNVMYWYQQKSSQAPKLLFHYYDKDFNNEADTPDNFQSRRPNTSFCFLDIRSPGLGDTAMYLCATSTGASGNEQFFGPGTRLTVL.

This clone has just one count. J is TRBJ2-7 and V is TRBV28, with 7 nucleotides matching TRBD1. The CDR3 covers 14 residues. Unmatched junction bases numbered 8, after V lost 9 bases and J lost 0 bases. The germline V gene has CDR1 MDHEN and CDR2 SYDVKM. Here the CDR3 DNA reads TGTGCCAGTTTGGGCCCAGGGGGCTCCTACGAGCAGTACTTC. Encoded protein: CASLGPGGSYEQYF.

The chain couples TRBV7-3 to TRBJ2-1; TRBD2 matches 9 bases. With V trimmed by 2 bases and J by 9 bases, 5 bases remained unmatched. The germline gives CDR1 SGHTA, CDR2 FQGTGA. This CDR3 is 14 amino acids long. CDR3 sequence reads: CASSLVAGAGEQFF. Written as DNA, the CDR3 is TGTGCCAGCAGCTTAGTAGCGGGGGCGGGTGAGCAGTTCTTC.

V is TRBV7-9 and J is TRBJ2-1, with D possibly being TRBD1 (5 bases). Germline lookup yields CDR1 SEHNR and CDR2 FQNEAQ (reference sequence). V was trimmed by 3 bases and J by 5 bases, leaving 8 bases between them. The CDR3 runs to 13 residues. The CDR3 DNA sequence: TGTGCCAGCAGCTTCGGACACAACAATGAGCAGTTCTTC. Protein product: CASSFGHNNEQFF.

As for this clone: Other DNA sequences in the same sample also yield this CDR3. CDR3 residues: CASSPRADTQYF. As DNA, the CDR3 is TGTGCCAGCAGCCCCCGAGCGGATACGCAGTATTTT. The chain couples TRBV7-9 to TRBJ2-3, with D unresolved. The CDR3 length is 12 residues. The V gene's germline CDR1 is SEHNR and CDR2 FQNEAQ (reference sequence). V shed 5 bases and J shed 6 bases, with 9 bases lying between them.

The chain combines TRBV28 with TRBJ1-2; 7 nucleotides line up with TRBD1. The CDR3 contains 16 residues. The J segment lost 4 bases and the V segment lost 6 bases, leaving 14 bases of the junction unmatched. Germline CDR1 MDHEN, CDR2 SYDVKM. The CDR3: CASRRTLDRTFYGYTF. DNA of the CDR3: TGTGCCAGCAGAAGGACCCTGGACAGGACCTTCTATGGCTACACCTTC.

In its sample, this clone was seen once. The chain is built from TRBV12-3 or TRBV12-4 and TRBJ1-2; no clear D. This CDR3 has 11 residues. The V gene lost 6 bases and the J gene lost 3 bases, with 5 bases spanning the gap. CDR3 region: CASSLDYGYTF. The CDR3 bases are TGTGCCAGCAGCCTCGACTATGGCTACACCTTC.

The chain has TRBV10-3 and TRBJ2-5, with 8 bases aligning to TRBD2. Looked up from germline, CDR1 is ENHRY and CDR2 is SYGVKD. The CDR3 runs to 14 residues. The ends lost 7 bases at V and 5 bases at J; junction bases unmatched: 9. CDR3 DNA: TGTGCCATCAATCCTAGCGGGCCGGGGGAGACCCAGTACTTC. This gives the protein CAINPSGPGETQYF.

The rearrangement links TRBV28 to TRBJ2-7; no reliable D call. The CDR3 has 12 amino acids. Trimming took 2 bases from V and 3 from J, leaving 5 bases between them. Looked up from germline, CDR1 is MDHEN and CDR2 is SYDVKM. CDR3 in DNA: TGTGCCAGCAGTTTAACAGTCTACGAGCAGTACTTC. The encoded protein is CASSLTVYEQYF.

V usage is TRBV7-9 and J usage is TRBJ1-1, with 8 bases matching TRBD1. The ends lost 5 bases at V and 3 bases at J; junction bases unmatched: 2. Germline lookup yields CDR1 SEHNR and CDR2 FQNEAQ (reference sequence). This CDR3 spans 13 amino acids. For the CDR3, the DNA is TGTGCCAGCAGCCTGACAGGGGACACTGAAGCTTTCTTT. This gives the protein CASSLTGDTEAFF. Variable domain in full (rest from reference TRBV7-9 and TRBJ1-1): DTGVSQNPRHKITKRGQNVTFRCDPISEHNRLYWYRQTLGQGPEFLTYFQNEAQLEKSRLLSDRFSAERPKGSFSTLEIQRTEQGDSAMYLCASSLTGDTEAFFGQGTRLTVV.

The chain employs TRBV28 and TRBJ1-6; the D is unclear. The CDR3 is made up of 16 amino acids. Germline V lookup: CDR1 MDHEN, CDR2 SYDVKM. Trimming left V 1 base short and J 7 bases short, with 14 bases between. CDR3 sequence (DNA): TGTGCCAGCAGTTTATTATGGGCAGGCCAAAATTCACCCCTCCACTTT. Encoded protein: CASSLLWAGQNSPLHF. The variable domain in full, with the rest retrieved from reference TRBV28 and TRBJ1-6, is DVKVTQSSRYLVKRTGEKVFLECVQDMDHENMFWYRQDPGLGLRLIYFSYDVKMKEKGDIPEGYSVSREKKERFSLILESASTNQTSMYLCASSLLWAGQNSPLHFGNGTRLTVT.

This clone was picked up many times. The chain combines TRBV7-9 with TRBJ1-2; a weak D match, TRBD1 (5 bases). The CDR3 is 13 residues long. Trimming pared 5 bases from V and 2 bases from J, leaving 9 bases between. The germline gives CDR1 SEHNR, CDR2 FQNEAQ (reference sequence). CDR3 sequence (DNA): TGTGCCAGCAGCGGGGGAGGAAACTATGGCTACACCTTC. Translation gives CASSGGGNYGYTF.

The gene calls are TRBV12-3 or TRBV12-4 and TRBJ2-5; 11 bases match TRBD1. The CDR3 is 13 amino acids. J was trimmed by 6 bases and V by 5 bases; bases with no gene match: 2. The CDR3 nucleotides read TGTGCCAGCAGTGCGGACAGGGGGCAGACCCAGTACTTC. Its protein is CASSADRGQTQYF.

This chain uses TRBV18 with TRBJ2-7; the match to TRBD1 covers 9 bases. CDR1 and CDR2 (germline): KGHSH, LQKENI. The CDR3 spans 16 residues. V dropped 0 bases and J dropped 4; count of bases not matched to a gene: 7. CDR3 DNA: TGTGCCAGCTCACCACCGGGACAGGGAGGGACTTACGAGCAGTACTTC. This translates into CASSPPGQGGTYEQYF.

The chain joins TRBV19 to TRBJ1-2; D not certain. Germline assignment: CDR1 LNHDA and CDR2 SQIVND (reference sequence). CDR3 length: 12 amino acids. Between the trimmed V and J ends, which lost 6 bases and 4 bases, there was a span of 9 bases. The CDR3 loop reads CASSWESYGYTF. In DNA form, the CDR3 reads TGTGCCAGTAGCTGGGAGAGCTATGGCTACACCTTC.